This T cell receptor (beta chain) emerged from a study of technical replicates of blood from several donors. Only in-frame clones appear in the TCRdb table, and some are missing; sequencing was by immunoSEQ multiplex PCR. The table includes tens of thousands of clones, 98% detected once. The junction had 10 bases not matched to a gene; V was cut back by 4 bases and J by 5 bases. Germline loops: CDR1 SGHDN, CDR2 FVKESK. This CDR3 has 16 residues. This clone was seen just once. This sequence was found in a human donor in good health. Specimen: T cells isolated from PBMCs. The rearrangement uses TRBV14 and TRBJ2-2; TRBD2 matches 7 bases. CDR3 DNA sequence: TGTGCCAGCAGCCTACCGGGGAGGGTCGGGACCGGGGAGCTGTTTTTT. Its protein product is CASSLPGRVGTGELFF.